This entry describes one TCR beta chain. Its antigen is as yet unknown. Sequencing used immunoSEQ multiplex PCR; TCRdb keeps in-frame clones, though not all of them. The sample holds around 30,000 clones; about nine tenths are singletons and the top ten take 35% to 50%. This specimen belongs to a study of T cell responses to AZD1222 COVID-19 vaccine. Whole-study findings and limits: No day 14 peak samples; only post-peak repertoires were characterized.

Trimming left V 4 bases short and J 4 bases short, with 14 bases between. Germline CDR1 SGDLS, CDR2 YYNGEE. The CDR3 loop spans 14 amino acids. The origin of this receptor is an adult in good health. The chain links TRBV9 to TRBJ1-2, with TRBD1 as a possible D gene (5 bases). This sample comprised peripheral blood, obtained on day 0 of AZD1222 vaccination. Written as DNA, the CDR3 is TGTGCCAGCAGCCCCAGCGGGGACGGCTATGGCTACACCTTC. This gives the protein CASSPSGDGYGYTF.